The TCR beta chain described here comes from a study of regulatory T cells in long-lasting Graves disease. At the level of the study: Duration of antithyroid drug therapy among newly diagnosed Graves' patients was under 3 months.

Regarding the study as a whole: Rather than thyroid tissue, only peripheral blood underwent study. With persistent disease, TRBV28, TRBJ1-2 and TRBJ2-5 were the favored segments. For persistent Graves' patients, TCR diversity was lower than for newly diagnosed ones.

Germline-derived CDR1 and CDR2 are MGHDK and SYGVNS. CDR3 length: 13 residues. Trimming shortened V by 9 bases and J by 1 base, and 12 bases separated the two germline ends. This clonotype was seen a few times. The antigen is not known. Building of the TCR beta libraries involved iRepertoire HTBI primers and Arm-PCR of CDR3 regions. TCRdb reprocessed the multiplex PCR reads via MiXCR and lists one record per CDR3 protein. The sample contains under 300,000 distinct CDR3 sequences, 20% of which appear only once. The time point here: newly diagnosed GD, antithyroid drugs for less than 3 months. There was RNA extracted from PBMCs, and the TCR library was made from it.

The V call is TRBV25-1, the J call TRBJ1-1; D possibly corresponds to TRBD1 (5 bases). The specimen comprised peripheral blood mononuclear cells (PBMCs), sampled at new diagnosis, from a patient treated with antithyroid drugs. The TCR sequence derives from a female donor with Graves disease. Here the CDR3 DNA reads TGTGCCAGTGAGACCGGGGCGAACACTGAAGCTTTCTTT. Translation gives CASETGANTEAFF.